These 23 T cell receptor beta chains came from one sample sequenced in a study of beta chain features in type 1 diabetes. Isolated RNA was reverse transcribed in full, so expressed TCRB transcripts were sequenced. Some clones are missing from TCRdb's copy, which holds only in-frame ones; the method was immunoSEQ multiplex PCR. The data hold 250,000 to 350,000 clones, with 14% observed a single time. Sequenced sample: central memory CD4+ T cells from blood. The origin of the receptors is a man aged 25-40 years in good health.

CDR3 nucleotide sequence: TGCGCCAGCAAAGTGGCAGGGTACACAGATACGCAGTATTTT. Amino acid sequence: CASKVAGYTDTQYF. The chain uses TRBV5-1 and TRBJ2-3; weak D call: TRBD1 (5 bases). The CDR3 length is 14 residues. Germline CDR1 SGHRS, CDR2 YFSETQ. Deletions cut 6 bases from V and 2 bases from J, with 13 bases between.

This clone was seen only a few times. The gene calls are TRBV4-1 and TRBJ2-7; D not resolved. Trimming removed 4 bases at V and 6 bases at J, with 7 bases between. Looked up from germline, CDR1 is MGHRA and CDR2 is YSYEKL. The length of the CDR3 is 11 residues. This chain's CDR3 is CASSRNGEQYF. The CDR3 DNA reads as TGCGCCAGCAGCCGCAACGGCGAGCAGTACTTC.

This clone was detected a few times. The chain links TRBV7-3 to TRBJ1-2, with a tentative D call TRBD1 (6 bases). Germline CDR1 reads SGHTA; CDR2 reads FQGTGA. V shed 2 bases and J shed 8 bases, with 15 bases lying between them. The CDR3 length is 14 residues. The CDR3 coding sequence is TGTGCCAGCAGCTTAGCGGTGGCAGGGGAGGGCTACACCTTC. It specifies CASSLAVAGEGYTF.

The rearrangement joins TRBV12-5 to TRBJ2-1; TRBD2 matches 7 bases. Germline CDR1 reads LGHNT; CDR2 reads FRNRAP. J was trimmed by 1 base and V by 5 bases; bases with no gene match: 5. The CDR3 length is 15 residues. For the CDR3, the DNA is TGTGCTAGTGGTATACAAGCGGGGTCCTACAATGAGCAGTTCTTC. Translating gives CASGIQAGSYNEQFF.

The CDR3: CASRVLSGANVLTF. CDR3 bases: TGCGCCAGCAGAGTCCTCTCTGGGGCCAACGTCCTGACTTTC. The J gene is TRBJ2-6, the V gene TRBV5-1; no definite D call. Trimming took 5 bases from V and 0 from J, leaving 6 bases between them. The CDR3 has 14 residues. Germline lookup yields CDR1 SGHRS and CDR2 YFSETQ.

The chain employs TRBV11-3 and TRBJ2-5; D tentatively reads TRBD1 or TRBD2 (5 bases each). This CDR3 is 16 amino acids long. CDR1 is SGHNT, CDR2 YENEEA, per germline. With 8 bases removed from V and 5 bases from J, the gap between germline ends came to 24 bases. The CDR3 spells CASSGASPHGVETQYF. The CDR3 nucleotides read TGTGCCAGCTCCGGGGCTAGCCCCCATGGCGTGGAGACCCAGTACTTC.

CDR3 protein: CASKAGGNEQFF. CDR3 nucleotides: TGTGCCAGCAAAGCGGGGGGCAATGAGCAGTTCTTC. The rearrangement uses TRBV11-3 and TRBJ2-1; 9 nucleotides line up with TRBD2. Trimming removed 7 bases from V and 6 bases from J; junction bases left unmatched: 1. Germline V gene data show CDR1 as SGHNT and CDR2 as YENEEA. This CDR3 contains 12 residues.

Only a few counts were recorded for this clone. CDR3 DNA sequence: TGTGCCAGCAGCTTAGAACCTCTCGGGACCATATATTTT. Protein: CASSLEPLGTIYF. The chain couples TRBV7-2 to TRBJ1-3; D is ambiguous. CDR1 and CDR2 (germline): SGHTA, FQGNSA. The CDR3 contains 13 residues. The V and J ends lost 1 base and 10 bases respectively, with 11 bases between them.

This rearrangement joins TRBV6-5 to TRBJ2-7, with 7 bases that match TRBD1. The CDR3 length is 15 residues. Trimming took 4 bases from V and 4 from J; bases not matched to a gene: 10. Germline-derived CDR1 and CDR2 are MNHEY and SVGAGI. The chain's CDR3 is CASSFSLGQNYEQYF. As DNA, the CDR3 is TGTGCCAGCAGTTTCAGTCTGGGACAGAATTACGAGCAGTACTTC.

This clone was counted only a few times. The sample contains more than one DNA sequence encoding this CDR3. The chain employs TRBV9 and TRBJ1-1; D gene unclear. Germline-derived CDR1 and CDR2 are SGDLS and YYNGEE. V lost 2 bases to trimming and J lost 3 bases, with 8 bases between them. This CDR3 has 13 residues. The CDR3 nucleotides are TGTGCCAGCAGCGTTGGAGGGTACACTGAAGCTTTCTTT. Protein product: CASSVGGYTEAFF.

The chain carries TRBV5-1 and TRBJ2-3; 9 nucleotides match TRBD1. This CDR3 region has 14 residues. Looked up from germline, CDR1 is SGHRS and CDR2 is YFSETQ. With V trimmed by 3 bases and J by 4 bases, 3 bases remained unmatched. The CDR3 loop reads CASSSTGGADTQYF. The CDR3 DNA is TGCGCCAGCAGCTCAACAGGGGGCGCAGATACGCAGTATTTT.

A few counts support this clone. The chain has TRBV27 and TRBJ1-2, with D perhaps TRBD1 (6 bases). In germline, CDR1 is MNHEY, CDR2 SMNVEV (reference sequence). Trimming shortened V by 4 bases and J by 7 bases, and 16 bases separated the two germline ends. The CDR3 is made up of 14 amino acids. The CDR3 sequence is CASSWGPDSRGYTF. Written as DNA, the CDR3 is TGTGCCAGCAGTTGGGGCCCGGACAGCCGTGGCTACACCTTC.

The chain links TRBV5-4 to TRBJ1-4; D remains unclear. Germline V CDR1 and CDR2: SGHNT, YYREEE (reference sequence). The germline V and J ends were trimmed by 6 bases and 6 bases, with 12 bases remaining between them. The CDR3 runs to 13 residues. The CDR3 nucleotides read TGTGCCAGCAAGCGATTGTCGGATGAAAAACTGTTTTTT. As protein: CASKRLSDEKLFF.

The sample holds a few counts of this clone. The chain employs TRBV4-3 and TRBJ2-5; 9 bases map to TRBD1. This CDR3 contains 17 residues. CDR1 LGHNA and CDR2 YSLEER come from the germline V gene. Unmatched junction bases numbered 9, after V lost 0 bases and J lost 4 bases. This chain's CDR3 is CASSQDFSTGGVETQYF. CDR3 bases: TGCGCCAGCAGCCAAGATTTTTCGACAGGGGGTGTAGAGACCCAGTACTTC.

This clone appeared a few times. The chain is built from TRBV7-2 and TRBJ2-2; no firm D call. V was pared by 0 bases and J by 1 base, with 6 bases between. Germline values: CDR1 SGHTA, CDR2 FQGNSA. CDR3 size: 15 residues. CDR3 region: CASSLAVRNTGELFF. CDR3 bases: TGTGCCAGCAGCTTAGCTGTCAGGAACACCGGGGAGCTGTTTTTT.

The rearrangement joins TRBV19 to TRBJ2-1; 7 nucleotides match TRBD2. Germline V gene sequence: CDR1 LNHDA, CDR2 SQIVND (reference sequence). The V gene end was trimmed by 5 bases and the J gene end by 6 bases; junction bases not matched to a gene: 16. This CDR3 contains 17 residues. CDR3 sequence (DNA): TGTGCCAGTAGTTATGCGGCGACTAGCCCACGCTCCAATGAGCAGTTCTTC. Protein product: CASSYAATSPRSNEQFF.

There are a few counts of this clone. The chain couples TRBV10-1 to TRBJ2-5; TRBD2 aligns across 8 bases. There are 14 residues in the CDR3. The junction had 9 bases not matched to a gene; V was cut back by 8 bases and J by 4 bases. Germline values: CDR1 WNHNN, CDR2 SYGVQD (reference sequence). The CDR3 DNA sequence: TGCGCCAGCTCCCGGGGGGGCCCCCCAGAGACCCAGTACTTC. Translating it yields CASSRGGPPETQYF.

DNA of the CDR3: TGTGCCAGCAGTTCTACAGGGGACGGAGAGACCCAGTACTTC. Translated, it gives CASSSTGDGETQYF. The gene calls are TRBV7-9 and TRBJ2-5; 7 nucleotides agree with TRBD1. The CDR3 spans 14 residues. Per germline, CDR1 SEHNR and CDR2 FQNEAQ (reference sequence). Trimming at V came to 6 bases and at J to 4 bases, leaving 8 bases not matched to a gene.

This clone has only a few counts. The chain combines TRBV11-2 with TRBJ2-3; no clear D. Germline loops: CDR1 SGHAT, CDR2 FQNNGV. The CDR3 is 13 amino acids. The V gene lost 2 bases and the J gene lost 5 bases, with 8 bases spanning the gap. The CDR3: CASSLSVRDTQYF. CDR3 DNA: TGTGCCAGCAGCTTAAGCGTCAGAGATACGCAGTATTTT.

There are a few counts of this clone. The genes are TRBV11-2 and TRBJ2-2; D gene unclear. Germline V gene lookup returns CDR1 SGHAT and CDR2 FQNNGV. The V and J ends lost 1 base and 5 bases respectively, with 5 bases between them. The CDR3 is 13 residues long. This CDR3 is CASSLAGTGELFF. The CDR3, as DNA: TGTGCCAGCAGCTTAGCGGGTACCGGGGAGCTGTTTTTT.

The chain carries TRBV6-6 and TRBJ2-3; tentative D call: TRBD2 (5 bases). V was pared by 8 bases and J by 5 bases, with 11 bases between. Germline V gives CDR1 MNHNY, CDR2 SVGAGI (reference sequence). There are 12 residues in the CDR3. This chain's CDR3 is CASSIGGDTQYF. DNA for the CDR3: TGTGCCAGCTCTATCGGAGGAGATACGCAGTATTTT.

This clone was counted between two and nine times. V is TRBV2 and J is TRBJ1-1; 7 bases line up with TRBD1. CDR3 length: 15 amino acids. J was trimmed by 2 bases and V by 5 bases; bases with no gene match: 8. Germline lookup yields CDR1 SNHLY and CDR2 FYNNEI. The DNA of the CDR3 is TGTGCCAGCAGTCTGATCCGGACAGGAAACACTGAAGCTTTCTTT. The encoded protein is CASSLIRTGNTEAFF.

DNA of the CDR3: TGTGCCAGCAGGACCGCGACAGGGGGCTCGACGGGAAACATTCAGTACTTC. Translation: CASRTATGGSTGNIQYF. The rearrangement links TRBV2 to TRBJ2-4; TRBD1 matches 10 bases. V dropped 6 bases and J dropped 6; count of bases not matched to a gene: 14. The CDR3 is made up of 17 amino acids. Germline V gene data show CDR1 as SNHLY and CDR2 as FYNNEI.